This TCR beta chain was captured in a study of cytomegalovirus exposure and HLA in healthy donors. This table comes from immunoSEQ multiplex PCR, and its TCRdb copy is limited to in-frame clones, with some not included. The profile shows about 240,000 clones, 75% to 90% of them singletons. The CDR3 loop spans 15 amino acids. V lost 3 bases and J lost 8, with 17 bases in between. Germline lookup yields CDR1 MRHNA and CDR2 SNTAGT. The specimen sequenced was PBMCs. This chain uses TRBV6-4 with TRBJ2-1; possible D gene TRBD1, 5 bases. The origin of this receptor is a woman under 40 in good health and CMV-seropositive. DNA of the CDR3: TGTGCCAGCAGTGAAGACGCGGCCTGGGGCCATGAGCAGTTCTTC. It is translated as CASSEDAAWGHEQFF.